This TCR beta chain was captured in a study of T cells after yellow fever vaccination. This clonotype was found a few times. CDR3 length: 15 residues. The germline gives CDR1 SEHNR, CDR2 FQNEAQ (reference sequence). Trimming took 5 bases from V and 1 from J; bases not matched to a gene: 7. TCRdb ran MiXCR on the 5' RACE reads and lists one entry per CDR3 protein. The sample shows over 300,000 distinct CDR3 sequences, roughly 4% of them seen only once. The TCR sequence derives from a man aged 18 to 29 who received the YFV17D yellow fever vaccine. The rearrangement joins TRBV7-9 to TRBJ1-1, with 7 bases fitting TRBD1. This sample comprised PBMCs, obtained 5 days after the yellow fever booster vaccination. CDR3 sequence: CASSPRGTENTEAFF. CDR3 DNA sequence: TGTGCCAGCAGCCCCCGAGGGACAGAGAACACTGAAGCTTTCTTT. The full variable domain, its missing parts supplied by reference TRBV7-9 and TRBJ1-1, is DTGVSQNPRHKITKRGQNVTFRCDPISEHNRLYWYRQTLGQGPEFLTYFQNEAQLEKSRLLSDRFSAERPKGSFSTLEIQRTEQGDSAMYLCASSPRGTENTEAFFGQGTRLTVV.